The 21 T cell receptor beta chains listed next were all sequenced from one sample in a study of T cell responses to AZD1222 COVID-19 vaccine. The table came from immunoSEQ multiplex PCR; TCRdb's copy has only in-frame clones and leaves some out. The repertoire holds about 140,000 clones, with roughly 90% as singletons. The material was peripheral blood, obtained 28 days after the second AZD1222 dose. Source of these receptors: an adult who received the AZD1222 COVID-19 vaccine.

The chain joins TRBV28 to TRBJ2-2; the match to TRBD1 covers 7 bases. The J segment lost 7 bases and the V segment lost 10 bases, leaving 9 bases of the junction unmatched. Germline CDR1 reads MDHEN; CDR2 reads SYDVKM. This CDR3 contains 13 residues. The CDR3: CATTGAPGGELFF. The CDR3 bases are TGTGCCACCACAGGGGCCCCAGGCGGGGAGCTGTTTTTT.

CDR3 sequence: CAGRVHPSTDTQYF. In nucleotides, the CDR3 is TGCGCCGGCCGCGTTCACCCTAGCACAGATACGCAGTATTTT. The gene calls are TRBV5-1 and TRBJ2-3; D call uncertain. Trimming removed 10 bases from V and 0 bases from J, with 15 bases in between. Germline CDR1 SGHRS, CDR2 YFSETQ. The length of the CDR3 is 14 residues. Drawing the rest from reference TRBV5-1 and TRBJ2-3, the complete variable domain is KAGVTQTPRYLIKTRGQQVTLSCSPISGHRSVSWYQQTPGQGLQFLFEYFSETQRNKGNFPGRFSGRQFSNSRSEMNVSTLELGDSALYLCAGRVHPSTDTQYFGPGTRLTVL.

The CDR3 region has the DNA TGTGCCATCAAACCGGACAGGGCTGGAAACACCATATATTTT. Translated: CAIKPDRAGNTIYF. The chain carries TRBV10-3 and TRBJ1-3, with 8 bases lining up with TRBD1. There are 14 residues in the CDR3. CDR1 is ENHRY, CDR2 SYGVKD, per germline. The V segment lost 7 bases and the J segment 2 bases; nucleotides outside the gene matches: 4.

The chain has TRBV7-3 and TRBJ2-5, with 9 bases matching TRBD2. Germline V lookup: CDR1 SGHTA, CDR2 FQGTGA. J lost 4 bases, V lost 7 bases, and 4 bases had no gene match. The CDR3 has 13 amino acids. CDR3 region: CASTPTSGETQYF. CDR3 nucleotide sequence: TGTGCCAGCACCCCGACTAGCGGAGAGACCCAGTACTTC.

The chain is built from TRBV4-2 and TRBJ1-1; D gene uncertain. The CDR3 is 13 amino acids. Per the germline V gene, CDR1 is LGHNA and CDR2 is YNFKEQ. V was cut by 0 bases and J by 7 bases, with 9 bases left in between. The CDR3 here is CASSQETDIEAFF. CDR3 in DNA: TGTGCCAGCAGCCAAGAGACCGACATTGAAGCTTTCTTT.

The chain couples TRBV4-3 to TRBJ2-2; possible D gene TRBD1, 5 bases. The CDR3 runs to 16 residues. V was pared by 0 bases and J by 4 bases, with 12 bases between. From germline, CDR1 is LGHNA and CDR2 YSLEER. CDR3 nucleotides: TGCGCCAGCAGCCAAGATTGGGGCAGCCGCACCGGGGAGCTGTTTTTT. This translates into CASSQDWGSRTGELFF.

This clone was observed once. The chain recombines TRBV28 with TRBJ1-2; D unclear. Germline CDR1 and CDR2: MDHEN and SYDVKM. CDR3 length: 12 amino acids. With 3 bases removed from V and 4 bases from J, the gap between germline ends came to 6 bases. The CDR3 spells CASSFGSYGYTF. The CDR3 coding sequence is TGTGCCAGCAGTTTCGGGTCCTATGGCTACACCTTC.

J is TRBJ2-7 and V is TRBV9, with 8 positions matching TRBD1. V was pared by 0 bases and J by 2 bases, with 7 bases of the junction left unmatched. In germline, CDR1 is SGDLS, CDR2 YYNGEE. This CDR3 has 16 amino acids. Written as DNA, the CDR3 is TGTGCCAGCAGCGTAGGGGGACACAGGGGGACCTACGAGCAGTACTTC. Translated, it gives CASSVGGHRGTYEQYF.

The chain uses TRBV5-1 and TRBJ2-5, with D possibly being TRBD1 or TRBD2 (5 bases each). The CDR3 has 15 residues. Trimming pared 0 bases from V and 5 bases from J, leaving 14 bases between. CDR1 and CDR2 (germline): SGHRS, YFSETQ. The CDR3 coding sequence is TGCGCCAGCAGCTTGGAGGCTAGAGGGGTGGAGACCCAGTACTTC. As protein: CASSLEARGVETQYF.

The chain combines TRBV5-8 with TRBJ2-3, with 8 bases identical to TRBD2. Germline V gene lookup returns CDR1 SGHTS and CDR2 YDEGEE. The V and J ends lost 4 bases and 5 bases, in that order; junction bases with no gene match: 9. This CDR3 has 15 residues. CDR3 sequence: CASSLTSGRGDTQYF. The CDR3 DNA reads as TGTGCCAGCAGCCTCACTAGCGGTCGAGGAGATACGCAGTATTTT.

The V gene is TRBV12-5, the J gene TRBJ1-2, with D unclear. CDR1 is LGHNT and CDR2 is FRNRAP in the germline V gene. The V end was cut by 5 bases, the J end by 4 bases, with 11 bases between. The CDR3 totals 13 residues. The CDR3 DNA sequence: TGTGCTAGTGGTCGGGCCGGAAGCTATGGCTACACCTTC. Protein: CASGRAGSYGYTF. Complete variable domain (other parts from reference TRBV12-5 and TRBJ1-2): DARVTQTPRHKVTEMGQEVTMRCQPILGHNTVFWYRQTMMQGLELLAYFRNRAPLDDSGMPKDRFSAEMPDATLATLKIQPSEPRDSAVYFCASGRAGSYGYTFGSGTRLTVV.

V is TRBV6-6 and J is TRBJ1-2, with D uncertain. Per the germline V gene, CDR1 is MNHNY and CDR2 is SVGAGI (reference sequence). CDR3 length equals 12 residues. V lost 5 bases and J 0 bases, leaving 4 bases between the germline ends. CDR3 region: CASSRPNYGYTF. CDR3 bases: TGTGCCAGCAGTAGACCTAACTATGGCTACACCTTC.

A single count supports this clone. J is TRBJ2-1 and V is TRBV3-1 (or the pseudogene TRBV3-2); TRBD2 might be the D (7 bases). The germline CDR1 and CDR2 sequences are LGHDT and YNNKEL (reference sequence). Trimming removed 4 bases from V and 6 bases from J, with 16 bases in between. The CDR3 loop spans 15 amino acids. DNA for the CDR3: TGTGCCAGCAGCCTCCCGGGGGGCGGGGGCAATGAGCAGTTCTTC. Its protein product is CASSLPGGGGNEQFF.

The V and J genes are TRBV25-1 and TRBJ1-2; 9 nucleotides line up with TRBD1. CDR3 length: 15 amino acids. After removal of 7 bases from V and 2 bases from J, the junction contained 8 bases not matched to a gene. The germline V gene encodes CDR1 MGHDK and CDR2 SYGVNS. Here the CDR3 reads CASTPTGGANYGYTF. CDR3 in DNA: TGTGCCAGCACCCCAACAGGGGGCGCGAACTATGGCTACACCTTC.

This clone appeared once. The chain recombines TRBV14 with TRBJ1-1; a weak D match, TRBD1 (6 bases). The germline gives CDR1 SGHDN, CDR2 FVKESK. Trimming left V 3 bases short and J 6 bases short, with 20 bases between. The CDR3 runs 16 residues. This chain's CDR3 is CASSQGQLWGAAEAFF. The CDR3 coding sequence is TGTGCCAGCAGCCAGGGTCAGTTGTGGGGGGCGGCTGAAGCTTTCTTT. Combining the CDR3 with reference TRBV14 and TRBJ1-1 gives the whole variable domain EAGVTQFPSHSVIEKGQTVTLRCDPISGHDNLYWYRRVMGKEIKFLLHFVKESKQDESGMPNNRFLAERTGGTYSTLKVQPAELEDSGVYFCASSQGQLWGAAEAFFGQGTRLTVV.

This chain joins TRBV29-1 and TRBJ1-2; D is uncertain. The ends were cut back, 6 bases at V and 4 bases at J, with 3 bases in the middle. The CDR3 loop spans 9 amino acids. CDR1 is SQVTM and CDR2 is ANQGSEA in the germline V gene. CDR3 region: CSVGYGYTF. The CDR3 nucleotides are TGCAGCGTCGGCTATGGCTACACCTTC.

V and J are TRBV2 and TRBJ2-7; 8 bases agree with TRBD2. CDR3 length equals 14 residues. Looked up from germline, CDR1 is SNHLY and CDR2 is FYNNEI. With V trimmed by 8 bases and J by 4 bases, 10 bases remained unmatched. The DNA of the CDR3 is TGTGCCAGCGGATCCGGGACTAGACCTTACGAGCAGTACTTC. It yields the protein CASGSGTRPYEQYF.

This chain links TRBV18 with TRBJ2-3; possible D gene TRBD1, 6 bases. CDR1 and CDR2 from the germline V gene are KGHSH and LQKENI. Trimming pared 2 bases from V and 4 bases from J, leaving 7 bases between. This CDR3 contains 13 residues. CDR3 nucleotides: TGTGCCAGCTCACCAGGACAGTCAGATACGCAGTATTTT. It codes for CASSPGQSDTQYF.

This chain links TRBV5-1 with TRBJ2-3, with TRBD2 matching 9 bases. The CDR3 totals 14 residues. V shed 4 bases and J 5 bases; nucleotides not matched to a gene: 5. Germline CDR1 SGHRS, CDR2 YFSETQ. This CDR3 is CASSMGLAGDTQYF. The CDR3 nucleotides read TGCGCCAGCAGCATGGGACTAGCCGGAGATACGCAGTATTTT.

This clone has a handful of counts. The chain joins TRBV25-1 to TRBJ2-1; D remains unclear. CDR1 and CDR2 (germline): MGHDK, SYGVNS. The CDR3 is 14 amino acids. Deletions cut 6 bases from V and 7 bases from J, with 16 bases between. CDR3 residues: CASSNKEQQNEQFF. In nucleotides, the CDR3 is TGTGCCAGCAGCAACAAGGAACAGCAGAATGAGCAGTTCTTC.

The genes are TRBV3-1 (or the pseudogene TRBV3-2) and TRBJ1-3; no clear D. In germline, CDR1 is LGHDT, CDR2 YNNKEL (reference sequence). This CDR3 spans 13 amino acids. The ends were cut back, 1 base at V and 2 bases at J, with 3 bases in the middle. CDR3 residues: CASSQAAGNTIYF. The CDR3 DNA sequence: TGTGCCAGCAGCCAAGCCGCTGGAAACACCATATATTTT.